Shown below are 20 T cell receptor beta chains from a single sample sequenced in a study of blood T cell repertoires in COVID-19. Generated by immunoSEQ multiplex PCR, the TCRdb table keeps only in-frame clones and is missing some. The sample lists nearly 250,000 clones; around 86% were seen once. The sample was peripheral blood. These receptors were taken from a woman in her fifties or sixties who had recovered from COVID-19.

V is TRBV7-3 and J is TRBJ2-3, with 8 bases identical to TRBD2. V dropped 0 bases and J dropped 1; count of bases not matched to a gene: 6. This CDR3 has 17 residues. Germline assignment: CDR1 SGHTA and CDR2 FQGTGA. CDR3 DNA sequence: TGTGCCAGCAGCTTAACGTTCGGGGGGGCTGGCACAGATACGCAGTATTTT. Amino acid sequence: CASSLTFGGAGTDTQYF.

This rearrangement joins TRBV21-1 to TRBJ2-2; the table names TRBD2, a call not compared with the DNA. TRBV21-1 has pseudogene status. The CDR3 is 19 amino acids. As DNA, the CDR3 is TGTGCCAGCAGCAAGGGGGTAGTGGGACTAGCGGCTAACACCGGGGAGCTGTTTTTT. Its translation: CASSKGVVGLAANTGELFF.

This chain connects TRBV3-1 (or the pseudogene TRBV3-2) to TRBJ2-5, with 7 bases that match TRBD1. The CDR3 extends over 15 amino acids. The germline V gene encodes CDR1 LGHDT and CDR2 YNNKEL (reference sequence). The junction had 4 bases not matched to a gene; V was cut back by 1 base and J by 2 bases. In DNA form, the CDR3 reads TGTGCCAGCAGCCAAGGACCGACAGGGCAAGAGACCCAGTACTTC. Protein: CASSQGPTGQETQYF.

This chain connects TRBV28 to TRBJ1-1, with 7 bases identical to TRBD1. V trimming: 6 bases; J trimming: 4 bases; junction bases outside the gene matches: 11. This CDR3 comprises 15 residues. Germline V gene data show CDR1 as MDHEN and CDR2 as SYDVKM. In DNA form, the CDR3 reads TGTGCCAGCAGGACCACAGGGGCGGGGGGCACTGAAGCTTTCTTT. Encoded protein: CASRTTGAGGTEAFF.

The chain joins TRBV5-4 to TRBJ2-3; possible D gene TRBD2, 6 bases. The length of the CDR3 is 16 residues. The V gene's germline CDR1 is SGHNT and CDR2 YYREEE (reference sequence). The ends were cut back, 4 bases at V and 0 bases at J, with 15 bases in the middle. The DNA for the CDR3 is TGTGCCAGCAGCCCTCTTAGCGGATCTAGCACAGATACGCAGTATTTT. It codes for CASSPLSGSSTDTQYF.

V usage is TRBV7-2 and J usage is TRBJ2-7; D may be TRBD1 (6 bases). Germline CDR1 reads SGHTA; CDR2 reads FQGNSA. V dropped 1 base and J dropped 5 bases, with 15 bases sitting between them. This CDR3 has 15 residues. CDR3 in amino acids: CASSLVSGEVHEQYF. In nucleotides, the CDR3 is TGTGCCAGCAGCTTAGTCTCAGGGGAAGTCCACGAGCAGTACTTC.

The table lists this clone with a count of one. The rearrangement joins TRBV19 to TRBJ1-5; the D gene is possibly TRBD1 (5 bases). This CDR3 contains 14 residues. With 5 bases removed from V and 5 bases from J, the gap between germline ends came to 13 bases. CDR1 and CDR2 (germline): LNHDA, SQIVND (reference sequence). The CDR3: CASSFGQGYQPQHF. The CDR3 coding sequence is TGTGCCAGTAGTTTCGGCCAGGGTTATCAGCCCCAGCATTTT.

The CDR3 region has the DNA TGCAGCGTTGTCGGTTCGGAGGGGCAGGGGAACACTGAAGCTTTCTTT. Translating it yields CSVVGSEGQGNTEAFF. This sequence joins TRBV29-1 and TRBJ1-1; D is possibly TRBD1 (5 bases). The V end lost 4 bases, the J end lost 1 base, and 19 bases lay between the germline ends. The CDR3 is 16 residues long. Germline V gene data show CDR1 as SQVTM and CDR2 as ANQGSEA.

The rearrangement joins TRBV19 to TRBJ1-4, with D possibly matching TRBD1 (5 bases). This CDR3 contains 15 residues. CDR1 is LNHDA and CDR2 is SQIVND in the germline V gene (reference sequence). Deletions cut 6 bases from V and 8 bases from J, with 19 bases between. This chain's CDR3 is CASSNSGTWGEKLFF. CDR3 nucleotides: TGTGCCAGTAGCAACTCCGGGACTTGGGGGGAAAAACTGTTTTTT.

V usage is TRBV5-1 and J usage is TRBJ2-3; D gene ambiguous. The V end was cut by 0 bases, the J end by 1 base, with 3 bases between. Germline-derived CDR1 and CDR2 are SGHRS and YFSETQ. This CDR3 has 13 residues. CDR3: CASSLGGTDTQYF. CDR3 sequence (DNA): TGCGCCAGCAGCTTGGGCGGCACAGATACGCAGTATTTT.

This sequence joins TRBV12-3 or TRBV12-4 and TRBJ2-5; D not resolved. Trimming removed 6 bases from V and 1 base from J, with 9 bases in between. This CDR3 has 13 amino acids. In DNA, the CDR3 is TGTGCCAGCAGCCCTCAGGCCCAAGAGACCCAGTACTTC. Translated, it gives CASSPQAQETQYF.

The V call is TRBV28, the J call TRBJ1-2; D might be TRBD1 (6 bases). Per the germline V gene, CDR1 is MDHEN and CDR2 is SYDVKM. CDR3 size: 12 residues. V lost 6 bases, J lost 8 bases, and 13 bases lay in between. The CDR3 DNA follows: TGTGCCAGCAGAGGACAGCCTCTGGGCTACACCTTC. The encoded protein is CASRGQPLGYTF.

In its sample, this clone was seen a few times. V and J are TRBV7-9 and TRBJ2-5, with D perhaps TRBD1 (6 bases). The V end lost 3 bases, the J end lost 4 bases, and 15 bases lay between the germline ends. This CDR3 contains 15 residues. The V gene's germline CDR1 is SEHNR and CDR2 FQNEAQ (reference sequence). CDR3 protein: CASSLPSGVGETQYF. CDR3 bases: TGTGCCAGCAGCTTGCCGTCAGGGGTAGGAGAGACCCAGTACTTC.

The CDR3 spells CAISDFSTNYEQYF. The CDR3 coding sequence is TGTGCCATCAGTGATTTCTCCACAAACTACGAGCAGTACTTC. V gene TRBV10-3 combines with J gene TRBJ2-7, with no clear D. V lost 3 bases and J 3 bases, leaving 12 bases between the germline ends. Germline CDR1 ENHRY, CDR2 SYGVKD. This CDR3 comprises 14 residues.

V usage is TRBV2 and J usage is TRBJ1-5; TRBD1 aligns across 8 bases. J gave up 6 bases and V 6 bases, and 4 bases lay outside the gene matches. This CDR3 contains 13 residues. Germline lookup yields CDR1 SNHLY and CDR2 FYNNEI. The CDR3 DNA reads TGTGCCAGCAGAACAGGGGGAGGTCAGCCCCAGCATTTT. This gives the protein CASRTGGGQPQHF.

The chain couples TRBV5-5 to TRBJ1-4; TRBD1 is a possible D gene (5 bases). The germline V and J ends were trimmed by 4 bases and 7 bases, with 17 bases remaining between them. CDR3 length equals 15 residues. Germline V gene lookup returns CDR1 SGHKS and CDR2 YYEKEE (reference sequence). CDR3 sequence: CASSRSGNVGEKLFF. DNA of the CDR3: TGTGCCAGCAGCAGATCAGGGAATGTCGGTGAAAAACTGTTTTTT.

A few counts support this clone. The J gene is TRBJ1-2, the V gene TRBV7-2, with a possible D match to TRBD1 (5 bases). Germline CDR1 is SGHTA and CDR2 is FQGNSA. The CDR3 spans 14 residues. V was pared by 4 bases and J by 5 bases, with 14 bases between. In nucleotides, the CDR3 is TGTGCCAGCAGCTCCGACAGAAATTCTTATGGCTACACCTTC. It encodes CASSSDRNSYGYTF.

The CDR3 bases are TGCGCCAGCAGCTTGGAGCGTACCCAGTACTTC. Protein product: CASSLERTQYF. The chain uses TRBV5-1 and TRBJ2-5; D uncertain. The CDR3 spans 11 residues. CDR1 and CDR2 from the germline V gene are SGHRS and YFSETQ. V was clipped by 0 bases and J by 8 bases, with 5 bases between them.

J is TRBJ2-1 and V is TRBV19, with TRBD2 identical over 9 bases. The V gene end was trimmed by 6 bases and the J gene end by 5 bases; junction bases not matched to a gene: 8. Germline lookup yields CDR1 LNHDA and CDR2 SQIVND (reference sequence). The CDR3 extends over 15 amino acids. The DNA for the CDR3 is TGTGCCAGTAGCCTTCTAGCGGGGATGAACAATGAGCAGTTCTTC. Translated: CASSLLAGMNNEQFF.

V gene TRBV5-4 combines with J gene TRBJ1-1; 7 bases line up with TRBD1. The CDR3 runs to 15 residues. Germline V gene sequence: CDR1 SGHNT, CDR2 YYREEE (reference sequence). The V and J ends lost 4 bases and 2 bases, in that order; junction bases with no gene match: 8. The chain's CDR3 is CASSVRGQGNTEAFF. Here the CDR3 DNA reads TGTGCCAGCAGCGTAAGGGGGCAGGGTAACACTGAAGCTTTCTTT.